This TCR beta chain derives from a study of shared clonotypes between healthy human individuals. Study context: With ages of 18 to 49, the donors were a couple of women and a few men.

Genomic DNA, for the unsorted samples, came from tens of millions of PBMCs. The assay was run at deep level. Unsorted PBMC replicate PCRs used about 280 ng DNA, 25,000 to 35,000 T cell genomes. Sequencing used immunoSEQ multiplex PCR; TCRdb keeps in-frame clones, though not all of them. The profile shows about 500,000 clones, approximately 77% of them singletons. This clone occurred many times. The sample contains more than one DNA sequence encoding this CDR3. Sample: PBMCs. The clonotype comes from a woman aged 35 to 49 in good health. Some clones in this sample may be carry-over from other donors' samples.

The CDR3 loop is CASSLQDRGFPEAFF. The CDR3 DNA is TGTGCCAGCAGTTTACAGGACAGGGGGTTTCCTGAAGCTTTCTTT. This chain uses TRBV28 with TRBJ1-1, with TRBD1 identical over 10 bases. Germline CDR1 reads MDHEN; CDR2 reads SYDVKM. The trim removed 2 bases at V and 6 bases at J, leaving 6 bases unmatched. CDR3 length: 15 residues.